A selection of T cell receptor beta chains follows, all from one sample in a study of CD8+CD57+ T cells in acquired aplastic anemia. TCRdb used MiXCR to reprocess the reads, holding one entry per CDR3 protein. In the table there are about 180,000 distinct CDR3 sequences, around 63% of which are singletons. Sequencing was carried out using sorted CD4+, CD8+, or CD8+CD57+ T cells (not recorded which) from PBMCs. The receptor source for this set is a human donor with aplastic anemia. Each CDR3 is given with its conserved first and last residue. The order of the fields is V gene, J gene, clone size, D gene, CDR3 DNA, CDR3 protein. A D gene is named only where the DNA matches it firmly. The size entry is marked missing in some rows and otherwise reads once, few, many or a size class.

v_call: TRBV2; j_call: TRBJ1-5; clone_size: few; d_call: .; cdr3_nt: TGTGCCAGCAGTATGTGGGGCAATCAGCCCCAGCATTTT; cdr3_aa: CASSMWGNQPQHF
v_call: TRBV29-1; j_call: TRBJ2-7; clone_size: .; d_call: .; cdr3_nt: TGCAGCGTTGTAGGAGAAGGTTGGAGCGGTTCCTATCCCTACGAGCAGTACTTC; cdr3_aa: CSVVGEGWSGSYPYEQYF
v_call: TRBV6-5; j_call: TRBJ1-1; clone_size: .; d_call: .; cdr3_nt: TGTGCCAGCAGTCGGGACATCGCAACAGGCACTGAAGCTTTCTTT; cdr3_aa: CASSRDIATGTEAFF
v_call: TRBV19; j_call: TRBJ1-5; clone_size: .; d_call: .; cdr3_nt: TGTGCCAGTAGTACCCATAGCAATCAGCCCCAGCATTTT; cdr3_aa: CASSTHSNQPQHF
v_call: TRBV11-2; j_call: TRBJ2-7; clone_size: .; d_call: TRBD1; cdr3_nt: TGTGCCAGCAGAATCCCGGGACAGCCTCCGTACGAGCAGTACTTC; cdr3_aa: CASRIPGQPPYEQYF
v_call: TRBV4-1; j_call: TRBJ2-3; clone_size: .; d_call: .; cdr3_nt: TGCGCCAGCAGCCAAGTTGAAGGATCGGCAGGTACGCAGTATTTT; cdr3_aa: CASSQVEGSAGTQYF
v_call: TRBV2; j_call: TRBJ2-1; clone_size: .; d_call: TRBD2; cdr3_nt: TGTGCCAGGGAAAAGACTAGCGGGAGTGTTTACAATGAGCAGTTCTTC; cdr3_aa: CAREKTSGSVYNEQFF
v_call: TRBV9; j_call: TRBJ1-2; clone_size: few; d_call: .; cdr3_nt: TGTGCCAGCAGCGCGAGGACCTATGGCTACACCTTC; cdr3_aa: CASSARTYGYTF
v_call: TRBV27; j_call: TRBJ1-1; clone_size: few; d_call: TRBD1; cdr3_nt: TGTGCCAGCAGTTTATCGGGACAGGGCCTTATGAACACTGAAGCTTTCTTT; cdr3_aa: CASSLSGQGLMNTEAFF
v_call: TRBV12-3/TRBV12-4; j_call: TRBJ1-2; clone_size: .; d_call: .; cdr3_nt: TGTGCCAGCATAGGGTCAGGGAGGGATTTCTATGGCTACACCTTC; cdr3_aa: CASIGSGRDFYGYTF
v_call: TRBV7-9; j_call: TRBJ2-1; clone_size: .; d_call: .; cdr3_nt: TGTACCAGCAGCGGGACACAGGATGAGCAGTTCTTC; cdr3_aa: CTSSGTQDEQFF
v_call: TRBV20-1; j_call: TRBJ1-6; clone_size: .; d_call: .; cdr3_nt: TGCAGTGCTAGGGCAGGTCTATCCTATAATTCACCCCTCCACTTT; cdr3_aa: CSARAGLSYNSPLHF
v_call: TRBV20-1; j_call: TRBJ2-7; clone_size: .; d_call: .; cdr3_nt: TGCAGTGCTAGAGCGGACGGTACCTACGAGCAGTACTTC; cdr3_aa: CSARADGTYEQYF
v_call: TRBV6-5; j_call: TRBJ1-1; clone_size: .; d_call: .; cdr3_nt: TGTGCCAGCAGTTACTCGAAGGGGTCTGAAGCTTTCTTT; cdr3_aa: CASSYSKGSEAFF
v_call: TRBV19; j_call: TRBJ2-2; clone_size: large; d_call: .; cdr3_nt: TGTGCCAGTAAGGGTGACACCGGGGAGCTGTTTTTT; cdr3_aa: CASKGDTGELFF
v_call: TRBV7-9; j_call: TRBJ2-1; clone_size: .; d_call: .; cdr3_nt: TGTGCCAGCAGCTTGTGGGGGGATGAGCAGTTCTTC; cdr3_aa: CASSLWGDEQFF